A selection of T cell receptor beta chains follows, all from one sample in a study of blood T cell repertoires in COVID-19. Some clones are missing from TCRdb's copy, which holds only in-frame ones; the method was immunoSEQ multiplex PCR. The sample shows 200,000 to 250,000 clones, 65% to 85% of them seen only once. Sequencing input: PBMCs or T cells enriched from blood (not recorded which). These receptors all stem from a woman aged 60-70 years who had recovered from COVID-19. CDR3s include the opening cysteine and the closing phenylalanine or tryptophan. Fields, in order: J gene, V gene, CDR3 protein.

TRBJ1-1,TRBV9,CASSPGTASGGSEAFF
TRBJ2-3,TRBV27,CASSTREGLYF
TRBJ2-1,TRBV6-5,CASSFQTGVGNEQFF
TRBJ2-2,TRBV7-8,CASSLRVGQANTGELFF
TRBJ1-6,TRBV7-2,CASRVGVGNSPLHF
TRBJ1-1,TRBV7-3,CASSLSPPNTEAFF
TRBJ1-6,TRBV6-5,CASRGGQVSSPLHF
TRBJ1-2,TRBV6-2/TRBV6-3,CASSVGLSYGYTF
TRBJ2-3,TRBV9,CASSVAPTRGGEADTQYF
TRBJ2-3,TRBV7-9,CASSLPPGEGTQYF
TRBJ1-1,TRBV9,CASSFDRGRNTEAFF
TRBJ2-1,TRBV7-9,CASSYGLAAADEQFF
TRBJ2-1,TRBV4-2,CASSQLRGTVAGDNEQFF
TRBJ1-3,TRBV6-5,CASSSVQGASGNTIYF
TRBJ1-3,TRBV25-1,CASSESGSGNTIYF
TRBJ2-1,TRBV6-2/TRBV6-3,CASSRLAGNEQFF
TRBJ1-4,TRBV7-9,CASSQGTGRVATNEKLFF
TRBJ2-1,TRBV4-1,CASSQGHNNEQFF
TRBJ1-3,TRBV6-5,CASSYSSLGNTIYF
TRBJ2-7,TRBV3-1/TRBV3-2,CASSREPSTYEQYF
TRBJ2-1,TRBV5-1,CASSFQGSNEQFF
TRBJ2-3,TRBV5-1,CASKESGTQYF
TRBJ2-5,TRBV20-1,CSANTQETQYF
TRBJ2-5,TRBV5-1,CASSLSGTSDLETQYF
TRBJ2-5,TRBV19,CASAGRGSLETQYF
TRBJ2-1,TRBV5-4,CASSLVRGGDEQFF
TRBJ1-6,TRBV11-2,CASSLVPAGVNSPLHF
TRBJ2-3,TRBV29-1,CSLSSGRSPDTQYF